Each of the 27 T cell receptor beta chains below was sequenced from the same sample in a study of T cells in women clearing cervical HPV infection. Method: immunoSEQ multiplex PCR; TCRdb's copy keeps in-frame clones and lacks some. The sample totals about 22,000 clones. Material for sequencing was blood buffy coat. These receptors were collected from a woman between 18 and 70 years old with a cervical HPV16 infection that either progressed to CIN3+ or cleared (not recorded which).

Notes on this clone: The sequenced fragment ends 3 residues before the CDR3 boundary, so the rest is inferred from the germline J gene. V is TRBV18 and J is TRBJ2-3, with 7 bases that match TRBD2. The V segment lost 4 bases and the J segment 2 bases; nucleotides outside the gene matches: 9. Germline loops: CDR1 KGHSH, CDR2 LQKENI. The CDR3 covers 16 residues. This CDR3 reads CASSRGMAGDTDTQYF. Partial CDR3 DNA: TGTGCCAGCTCACGCGGCATGGCGGGAGACACAGATACG.

Remarks on this clone: The read ends 3 residues before the CDR3 terminus; that terminus is restored from the germline J gene. This chain uses TRBV6-2 or TRBV6-3 with TRBJ1-4, with 10 bases lining up with TRBD1. V dropped 4 bases and J dropped 7; count of bases not matched to a gene: 0. The CDR3 is made up of 13 amino acids. The germline V gene encodes CDR1 MNHEY and CDR2 SVGEGT. Partial CDR3 DNA: TGTGCCAGCAGTTGGACAGGGGGTGAAAAA. This encodes CASSWTGGEK. The entire CDR3 reads CASSWTGGEKLFF.

About this clone itself: The CDR3 is cut off 3 residues early in the read; its end comes from the germline J gene. This chain connects TRBV28 to TRBJ1-1; TRBD1 aligns across 8 bases. In germline, CDR1 is MDHEN, CDR2 SYDVKM. The CDR3 totals 14 residues. V gave up 6 bases and J gave up 6 bases; unmatched junction bases: 9. Partial CDR3 DNA: TGTGCCAGCAGAATGCCAGGGGGCGCCGCTGAA. Translating gives CASRMPGGAAE. The entire CDR3 reads CASRMPGGAAEAFF.

A note on this clone: The read finishes 3 residues shy of the CDR3 end, and the germline J gene is used to complete it. The chain combines TRBV5-1 with TRBJ2-3; D may be TRBD1 (6 bases). Germline CDR1 is SGHRS and CDR2 is YFSETQ. The V and J ends lost 2 bases and 3 bases respectively, with 16 bases between them. The CDR3 is 16 amino acids. CDR3 region: CASSFSGDPTTDTQYF. Incomplete CDR3 DNA: TGCGCCAGCAGCTTTTCAGGGGACCCGACGACAGATACG.

Worth noting for this clone: The CDR3 is cut off 3 residues early in the read; its end comes from the germline J gene. The rearrangement uses TRBV20-1 and TRBJ2-1, with a tentative D call TRBD1 (6 bases). The CDR3 has 14 residues. The germline CDR1 and CDR2 sequences are DFQATT and SNEGSKA (reference sequence). Trimming stripped 5 bases from V and 2 bases from J, with 13 bases between. CDR3 protein: CSAGKRTAYNEQFF. Partial CDR3 DNA: TGCAGTGCTGGCAAGAGGACAGCCTACAATGAG.

To note about this clone: The read stops 3 residues short of the end of the CDR3; the missing end is completed from the germline J gene. The chain joins TRBV18 to TRBJ1-4; possibly TRBD1 for D (5 bases). Per the germline V gene, CDR1 is KGHSH and CDR2 is LQKENI. The length of the CDR3 is 15 residues. V was pared by 2 bases and J by 7 bases, with 14 bases between. CDR3 DNA, as far as it was read: TGTGCCAGCTCACCAGCCGAGGGGTTTAGTGAAAAA. This sequence encodes CASSPAEGFSEK. The entire CDR3 sequence reads CASSPAEGFSEKLFF.

Concerning this clone itself: Coverage ceases 3 residues before the CDR3 finishes, and the germline J gene fills in the end. The rearrangement joins TRBV20-1 to TRBJ2-7; no reliable D call. With 0 bases removed from V and 5 bases from J, the gap between germline ends came to 14 bases. Germline V gives CDR1 DFQATT, CDR2 SNEGSKA (reference sequence). CDR3 size: 14 residues. The part of the CDR3 DNA that was read is TGCAGTGCTAGAGATCAGGCATCCCTTCACGAG. Residues: CSARDQASLHE. The CDR3 reads in full as CSARDQASLHEQYF.

With regard to this clone: Coverage ceases 3 residues before the CDR3 finishes, and the germline J gene fills in the end. The chain joins TRBV9 to TRBJ1-2, with D maybe TRBD1 (6 bases). The CDR3 extends over 15 amino acids. V was cut by 0 bases and J by 4 bases, with 13 bases left in between. Germline V gene data show CDR1 as SGDLS and CDR2 as YYNGEE. The CDR3 loop is CASSVDGGQGYGYTF. Incomplete CDR3 DNA: TGTGCCAGCAGCGTAGATGGGGGCCAAGGCTATGGC.

Note on this clone: The observed sequence ends 3 residues before the CDR3 terminus, with the missing tail filled in from the germline J gene. The J gene is TRBJ1-5, the V gene TRBV7-2, with 8 bases aligning to TRBD1. The CDR3 has 15 amino acids. The V segment lost 4 bases and the J segment 5 bases; nucleotides outside the gene matches: 7. CDR1 and CDR2 (germline): SGHTA, FQGNSA. The CDR3 region is CASSSRTGLDQPQHF. The sequenced part of the CDR3 DNA is TGTGCCAGCAGCTCCCGGACAGGGTTGGATCAGCCC.

Turning to this clone: The read falls 3 residues short of the CDR3 end, and the missing part is taken from the germline J gene. The genes are TRBV28 and TRBJ1-2; possible D gene TRBD1, 6 bases. This CDR3 region has 11 residues. Germline assignment: CDR1 MDHEN and CDR2 SYDVKM. The germline V and J ends were trimmed by 10 bases and 7 bases, with 13 bases remaining between them. The covered CDR3 bases are TGTGCCACCTCGGTGGGGGCTGGC. Translated: CATSVGAG. The CDR3 in its entirety is CATSVGAGYTF.

Details on this clone: The CDR3 end lies 3 residues beyond the end of the read and is filled in from the germline J gene. The rearrangement links TRBV5-6 to TRBJ1-6; 7 nucleotides agree with TRBD1. V dropped 3 bases and J dropped 11; count of bases not matched to a gene: 8. Germline CDR1 SGHDT, CDR2 YYEEEE. This CDR3 contains 14 residues. The sequenced CDR3 bases are TGTGCCAGCAGCTCTTTCAGGGGGACGGCACCC. Its translation: CASSSFRGTAP. The entire CDR3 is CASSSFRGTAPLHF.

Regarding this clone: The read comes to an end 3 residues before the CDR3 does, leaving the germline J gene to fill in the end. This rearrangement joins TRBV6-2 or TRBV6-3 to TRBJ1-5; TRBD1 aligns across 8 bases. From germline, CDR1 is MNHEY and CDR2 SVGEGT. This CDR3 is built from 13 residues. V gave up 6 bases and J gave up 5 bases; unmatched junction bases: 3. The CDR3 here is CASRDREDQPQHF. CDR3 DNA (partial): TGTGCCAGCAGGGACAGGGAGGATCAGCCC.

A remark on this clone: Read sequence stops 3 residues before the CDR3 end, and the germline J gene provides the missing end. V and J are TRBV5-4 and TRBJ2-1; TRBD2 might be the D (5 bases). The germline V gene encodes CDR1 SGHNT and CDR2 YYREEE (reference sequence). The CDR3 sequence is 13 residues long. Trimming took off 4 bases at V and 8 bases at J, with 13 bases between the two ends. The sequenced part of the CDR3 DNA is TGTGCCAGCAGCCCCCCGATGAGGGATGAG. Translated, it gives CASSPPMRDE. In full, the CDR3 is CASSPPMRDEQFF.

A note on this clone: The read comes to an end 3 residues before the CDR3 does, leaving the germline J gene to fill in the end. The J gene is TRBJ2-7, the V gene TRBV5-1; 7 bases agree with TRBD1. The germline gives CDR1 SGHRS, CDR2 YFSETQ. The trim removed 2 bases at V and 2 bases at J, leaving 7 bases unmatched. This CDR3 is 15 amino acids long. The sequenced CDR3 bases are TGCGCCAGCAGCTTAGCTAGGGACAGAGCCTACGAG. This translates into CASSLARDRAYE. The whole CDR3 region reads CASSLARDRAYEQYF.

Comment on this clone: The DNA ends 3 residues before the CDR3 does, and the rest of the CDR3 is filled in from the germline J gene. V and J are TRBV11-2 and TRBJ2-3; 7 bases agree with TRBD1. Germline CDR1 and CDR2: SGHAT and FQNNGV. Trimming cost V 5 bases and J 2 bases; bases outside gene matches: 4. The CDR3 runs to 14 residues. CDR3 region: CASSLGTATDTQYF. The sequenced CDR3 bases are TGTGCCAGCAGCCTAGGGACAGCCACAGATACG. Full variable domain (missing parts from reference TRBV11-2 and TRBJ2-3): EAGVAQSPRYKIIEKRQSVAFWCNPISGHATLYWYQQILGQGPKLLIQFQNNGVVDDSQLPKDRFSAERLKGVDSTLKIQPAKLEDSAVYLCASSLGTATDTQYFGPGTRLTVL.

On this clone itself: From the germline J gene comes the end of the CDR3, since the read stops 3 residues before it. The rearrangement joins TRBV28 to TRBJ2-3; a possible D gene is TRBD2 (5 bases). This CDR3 contains 18 residues. Germline CDR1 is MDHEN and CDR2 is SYDVKM. V gave up 3 bases and J gave up 7 bases, with 26 bases separating them. The CDR3 loop is CASSLGGLDLTLWNTQYF. The sequenced part of the CDR3 DNA is TGTGCCAGCAGTTTGGGCGGACTTGATCTTACCTTGTGGAATACG.

A remark on this clone: From the germline J gene comes the end of the CDR3, since the read stops 3 residues before it. This sequence joins TRBV19 and TRBJ1-5, with a weak D call TRBD1 (5 bases). V was shortened by 1 base and J by 4 bases, with 14 bases between the two germline ends. The CDR3 runs 16 residues. CDR1 and CDR2 from the germline V gene are LNHDA and SQIVND (reference sequence). This CDR3 is CASSIGRSGLNQPQHF. The sequenced part of the CDR3 DNA is TGTGCCAGTAGTATAGGTAGATCAGGGTTGAATCAGCCC.

The CDR3 region is CASRSAGGYNEQFF. CDR3 DNA (partial): TGCGCCAGCAGATCAGCGGGAGGTTACAATGAG. V is TRBV10-2 and J is TRBJ2-1; 9 nucleotides align to TRBD2. The read is 3 residues too short to cover the CDR3 end, so that end is filled in from the germline J gene. The ends lost 6 bases at V and 4 bases at J; junction bases unmatched: 4. The CDR3 loop spans 14 amino acids. The V gene's germline CDR1 is WSHSY and CDR2 SAAADI.

With regard to this clone: The read halts 3 residues ahead of the CDR3 end, with the missing end drawn from the germline J gene. The chain uses TRBV20-1 and TRBJ2-1, with 11 bases lining up with TRBD1. Germline CDR1 and CDR2: DFQATT and SNEGSKA (reference sequence). Germline trimming cut 6 bases from V and 6 bases from J; bases unmatched to any gene: 7. The length of the CDR3 is 14 residues. Incomplete CDR3 DNA: TGCAGTGCCCGGACAGGGGGCAACCGCAATGAG. Protein product: CSARTGGNRNE. The whole CDR3 reads CSARTGGNRNEQFF.

A word on this clone: Read data end 3 residues before the CDR3 end; the end is taken from the germline J gene. The chain joins TRBV2 to TRBJ2-3; 8 bases match TRBD2. Trimming cost V 9 bases and J 2 bases; bases outside gene matches: 10. This CDR3 has 15 amino acids. In germline, CDR1 is SNHLY, CDR2 FYNNEI. The covered CDR3 bases are TGTGCCAGGGGGGGGGCTAGCGGGTACACAGATACG. It encodes CARGGASGYTDT. The CDR3 in its entirety is CARGGASGYTDTQYF.

The DNA read from the CDR3 is TGTGCCAGTAGTATAGCTCGACAGGGAGATGGC. This sequence encodes CASSIARQGDG. The whole CDR3 sequence is CASSIARQGDGYTF. This chain uses TRBV19 with TRBJ1-2; TRBD1 matches at 7 bases. The read ends 3 residues shy of where the CDR3 ends; the end is completed using the germline J gene. J gave up 6 bases and V 1 base, and 5 bases lay outside the gene matches. CDR3 length: 14 amino acids. The germline CDR1 and CDR2 sequences are LNHDA and SQIVND (reference sequence). Supplemented by reference TRBV19 and TRBJ1-2, the full variable domain reads DGGITQSPKYLFRKEGQNVTLSCEQNLNHDAMYWYRQDPGQGLRLIYYSQIVNDFQKGDIAEGYSVSREKKESFPLTVTSAQKNPTAFYLCASSIARQGDGYTFGSGTRLTVV.

In regard to this clone: The CDR3 extends 3 residues past the end of the read, so its final part is completed from the germline J gene. The chain combines TRBV20-1 with TRBJ2-2; D may be TRBD1 (6 bases). Trimming took off 0 bases at V and 4 bases at J, with 15 bases between the two ends. The CDR3 has 16 amino acids. CDR1 is DFQATT, CDR2 SNEGSKA, per germline (reference sequence). The CDR3 here is CSAREASAGVTGELFF. The covered CDR3 bases are TGCAGTGCTAGAGAGGCCTCGGCAGGGGTCACCGGGGAG.

Details on this clone: The read finishes 3 residues shy of the CDR3 end, and the germline J gene is used to complete it. The chain has TRBV29-1 and TRBJ2-4; D possibly corresponds to TRBD1 (5 bases). The CDR3 length is 16 residues. Trimming removed 2 bases at V and 3 bases at J, with 17 bases between. Germline CDR1 and CDR2: SQVTM and ANQGSEA. This CDR3 is CSVEYPETAYKNIQYF. CDR3 bases read: TGCAGCGTTGAATACCCCGAGACAGCTTACAAAAACATT.

As regards this clone: The DNA ends 3 residues before the CDR3 does, and the rest of the CDR3 is filled in from the germline J gene. This chain uses TRBV18 with TRBJ1-1, with a weak D call TRBD1 (5 bases). CDR3 length equals 14 residues. V was shortened by 6 bases and J by 0 bases, with 11 bases between the two germline ends. Germline-derived CDR1 and CDR2 are KGHSH and LQKENI. The CDR3 spells CASSPDRLNTEAFF. The CDR3 bases that were read are TGTGCCAGCTCCCCCGACAGATTGAACACTGAA.

With regard to this clone: Read data end 3 residues before the CDR3 end; the end is taken from the germline J gene. V gene TRBV20-1 combines with J gene TRBJ1-5; 7 bases map to TRBD1. The germline CDR1 and CDR2 sequences are DFQATT and SNEGSKA (reference sequence). V was pared by 4 bases and J by 7 bases, with 13 bases of the junction left unmatched. The CDR3 loop spans 15 amino acids. CDR3 protein: CSATTTGDAGQPQHF. CDR3 DNA (partial): TGCAGTGCTACCACTACAGGGGACGCAGGACAGCCC.

In the case of this clone: Sequencing ends 3 residues short of the CDR3 end; the germline J gene provides the rest. The chain uses TRBV20-1 and TRBJ2-1; 10 bases agree with TRBD2. The CDR3 extends over 17 amino acids. The V gene end was trimmed by 4 bases and the J gene end by 0 bases; junction bases not matched to a gene: 9. Germline V gene sequence: CDR1 DFQATT, CDR2 SNEGSKA (reference sequence). The CDR3 sequence is CSATLRTSGASYNEQFF. CDR3 bases read: TGCAGTGCTACCCTTAGGACTAGCGGTGCCTCCTACAATGAG.

Points on this clone: The read ends 3 residues shy of where the CDR3 ends; the end is completed using the germline J gene. The chain uses TRBV20-1 and TRBJ2-7; TRBD1 agrees at 8 bases. Germline CDR1 reads DFQATT; CDR2 reads SNEGSKA (reference sequence). The CDR3 contains 14 residues. The V gene end was trimmed by 4 bases and the J gene end by 3 bases; junction bases not matched to a gene: 8. The CDR3 here is CSANAGTGVYEQYF. The CDR3 DNA, read in part, is TGCAGTGCTAATGCCGGGACAGGAGTCTACGAG.